The present T cell receptor beta chain was sequenced within a study of technical replicates of blood from several donors. Assay used: immunoSEQ multiplex PCR; TCRdb lists only in-frame clones, some missing. The sample records roughly 68,000 clones, almost 95% being singletons. V was cut by 3 bases and J by 4 bases, with 11 bases left in between. The CDR3 is 14 residues long. The germline gives CDR1 SGHDT, CDR2 YYEEEE. The gene calls are TRBV5-6 and TRBJ1-3; tentatively, D is TRBD1 (6 bases). This clonotype originated in a human donor in good health. Sequencing input: T cells isolated from PBMCs. The DNA of the CDR3 is TGTGCCAGCAGCTCCCCTGGACAGGGAAACACCATATATTTT. Translated: CASSSPGQGNTIYF.